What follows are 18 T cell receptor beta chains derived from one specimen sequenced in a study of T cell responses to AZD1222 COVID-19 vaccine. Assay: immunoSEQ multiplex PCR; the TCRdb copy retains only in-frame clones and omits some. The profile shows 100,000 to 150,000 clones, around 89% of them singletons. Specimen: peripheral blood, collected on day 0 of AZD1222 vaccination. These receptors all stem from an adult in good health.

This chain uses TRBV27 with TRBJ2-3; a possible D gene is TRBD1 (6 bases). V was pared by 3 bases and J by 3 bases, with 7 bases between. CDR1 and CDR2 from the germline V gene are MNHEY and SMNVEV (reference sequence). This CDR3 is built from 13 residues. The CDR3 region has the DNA TGTGCCAGCAGTTTTACAGGGACAGATACGCAGTATTTT. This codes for CASSFTGTDTQYF.

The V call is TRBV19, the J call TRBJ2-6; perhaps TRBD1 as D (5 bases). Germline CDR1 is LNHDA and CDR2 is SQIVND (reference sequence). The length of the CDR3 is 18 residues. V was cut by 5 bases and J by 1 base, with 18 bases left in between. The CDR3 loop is CASSALRYGASGANVLTF. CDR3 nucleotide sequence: TGTGCCAGTAGTGCATTGAGGTATGGGGCATCTGGGGCCAACGTCCTGACTTTC.

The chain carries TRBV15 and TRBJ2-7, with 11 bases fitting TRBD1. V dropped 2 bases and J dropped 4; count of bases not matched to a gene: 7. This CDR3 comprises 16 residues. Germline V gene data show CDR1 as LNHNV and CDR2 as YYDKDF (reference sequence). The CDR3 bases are TGTGCCACCAGCAGACCCGGACAGGGGGCGCCTTACGAGCAGTACTTC. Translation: CATSRPGQGAPYEQYF.

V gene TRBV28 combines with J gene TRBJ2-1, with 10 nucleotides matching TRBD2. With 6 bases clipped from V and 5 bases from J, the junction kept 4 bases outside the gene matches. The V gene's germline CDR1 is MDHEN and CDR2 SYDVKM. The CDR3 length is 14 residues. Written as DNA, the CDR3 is TGTGCCAGCAGAACTAGCGGGGTAAACAATGAGCAGTTCTTC. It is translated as CASRTSGVNNEQFF.

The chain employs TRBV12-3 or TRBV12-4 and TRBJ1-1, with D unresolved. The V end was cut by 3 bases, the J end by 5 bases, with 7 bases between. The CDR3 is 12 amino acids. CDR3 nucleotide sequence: TGTGCCAGCAGTTTTCAGGTTACTGAAGCTTTCTTT. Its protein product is CASSFQVTEAFF.

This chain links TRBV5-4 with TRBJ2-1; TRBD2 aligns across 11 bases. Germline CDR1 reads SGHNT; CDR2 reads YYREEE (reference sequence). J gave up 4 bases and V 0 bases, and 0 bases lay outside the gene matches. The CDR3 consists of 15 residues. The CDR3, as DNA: TGTGCCAGCAGCTTGGGACTAGCGGGGTACAATGAGCAGTTCTTC. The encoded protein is CASSLGLAGYNEQFF.

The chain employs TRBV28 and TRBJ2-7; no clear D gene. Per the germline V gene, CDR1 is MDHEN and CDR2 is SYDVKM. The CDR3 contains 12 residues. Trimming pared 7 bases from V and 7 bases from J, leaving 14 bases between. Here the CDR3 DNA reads TGTGCCAGCAACTCCGGAAGCTGGGAGCAGTACTTC. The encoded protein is CASNSGSWEQYF.

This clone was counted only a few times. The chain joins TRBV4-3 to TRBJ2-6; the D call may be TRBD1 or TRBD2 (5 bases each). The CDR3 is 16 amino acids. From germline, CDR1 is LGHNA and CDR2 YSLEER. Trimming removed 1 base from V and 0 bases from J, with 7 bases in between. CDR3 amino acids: CASSQVGASGANVLTF. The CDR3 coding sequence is TGCGCCAGCAGCCAAGTCGGGGCCTCTGGGGCCAACGTCCTGACTTTC.

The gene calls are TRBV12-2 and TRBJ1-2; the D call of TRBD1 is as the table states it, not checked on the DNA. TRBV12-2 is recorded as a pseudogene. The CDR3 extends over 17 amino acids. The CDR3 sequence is CASRYIPGQTQSYGYTF. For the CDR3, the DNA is TGTGCAAGTCGCTATATCCCGGGACAGACACAGAGCTATGGCTACACCTTC.

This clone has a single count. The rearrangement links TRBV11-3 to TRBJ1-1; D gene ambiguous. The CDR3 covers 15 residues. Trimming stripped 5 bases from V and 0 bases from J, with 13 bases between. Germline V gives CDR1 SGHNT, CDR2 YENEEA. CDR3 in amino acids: CASSTRAGMNTEAFF. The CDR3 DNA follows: TGTGCCAGCAGCACTCGGGCAGGAATGAACACTGAAGCTTTCTTT.

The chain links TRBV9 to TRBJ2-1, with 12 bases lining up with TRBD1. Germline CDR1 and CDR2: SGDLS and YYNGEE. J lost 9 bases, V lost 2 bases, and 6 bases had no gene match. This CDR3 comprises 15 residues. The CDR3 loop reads CASSVRDRGPGEQFF. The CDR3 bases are TGTGCCAGCAGCGTCCGGGACAGGGGGCCGGGTGAGCAGTTCTTC.

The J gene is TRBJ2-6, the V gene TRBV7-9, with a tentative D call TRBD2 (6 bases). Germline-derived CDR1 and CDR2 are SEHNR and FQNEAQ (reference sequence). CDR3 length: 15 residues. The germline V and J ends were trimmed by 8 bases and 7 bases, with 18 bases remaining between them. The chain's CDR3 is CASLLFGRKANVLTF. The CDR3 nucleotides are TGTGCCAGCTTACTATTTGGGAGGAAAGCCAACGTCCTGACTTTC. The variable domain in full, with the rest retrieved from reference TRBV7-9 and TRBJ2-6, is DTGVSQNPRHKITKRGQNVTFRCDPISEHNRLYWYRQTLGQGPEFLTYFQNEAQLEKSRLLSDRFSAERPKGSFSTLEIQRTEQGDSAMYLCASLLFGRKANVLTFGAGSRLTVL.

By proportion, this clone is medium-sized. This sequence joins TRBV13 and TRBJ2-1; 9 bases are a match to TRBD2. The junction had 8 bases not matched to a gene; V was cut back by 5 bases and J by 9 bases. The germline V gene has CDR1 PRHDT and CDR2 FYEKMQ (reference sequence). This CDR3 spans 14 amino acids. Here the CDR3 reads CASSPPLAGTEQFF. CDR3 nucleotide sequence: TGTGCCAGCAGCCCCCCGCTAGCGGGAACTGAGCAGTTCTTC.

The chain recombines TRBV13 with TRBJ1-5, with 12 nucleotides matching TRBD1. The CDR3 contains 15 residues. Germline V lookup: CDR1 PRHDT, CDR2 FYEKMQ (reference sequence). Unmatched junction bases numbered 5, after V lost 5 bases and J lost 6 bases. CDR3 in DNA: TGTGCCAGCAGCCGGGACAGGGGGCTAGCTCAGCCCCAGCATTTT. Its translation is CASSRDRGLAQPQHF.

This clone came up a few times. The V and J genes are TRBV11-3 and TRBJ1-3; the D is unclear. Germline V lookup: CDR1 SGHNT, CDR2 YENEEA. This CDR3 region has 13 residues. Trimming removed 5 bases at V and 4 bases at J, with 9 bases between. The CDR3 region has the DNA TGTGCCAGCAGCCAAGCCCCCGGAAACACCATATATTTT. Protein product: CASSQAPGNTIYF.

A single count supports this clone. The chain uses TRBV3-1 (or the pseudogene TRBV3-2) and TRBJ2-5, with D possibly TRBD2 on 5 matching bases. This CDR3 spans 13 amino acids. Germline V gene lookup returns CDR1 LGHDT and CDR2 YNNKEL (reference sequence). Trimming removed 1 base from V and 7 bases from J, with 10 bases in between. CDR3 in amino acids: CASSQGGRGTQYF. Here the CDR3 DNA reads TGTGCCAGCAGCCAAGGGGGTCGGGGGACCCAGTACTTC.

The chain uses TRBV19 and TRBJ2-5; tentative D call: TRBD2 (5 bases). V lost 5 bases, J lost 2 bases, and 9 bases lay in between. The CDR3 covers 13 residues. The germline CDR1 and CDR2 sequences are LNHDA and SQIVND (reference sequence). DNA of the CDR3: TGTGCCAGTAGTTCCCAGCGGCAAGAGACCCAGTACTTC. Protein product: CASSSQRQETQYF.

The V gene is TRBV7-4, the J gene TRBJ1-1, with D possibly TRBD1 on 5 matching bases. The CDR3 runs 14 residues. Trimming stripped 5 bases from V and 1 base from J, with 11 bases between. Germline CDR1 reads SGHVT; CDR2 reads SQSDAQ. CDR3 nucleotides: TGTGCCAGCAGCCCCCGGGGCTCGAACACTGAAGCTTTCTTT. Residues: CASSPRGSNTEAFF.